Listed below are T cell receptor beta chains from one sample, sequenced in a study of identical twins. TCRdb re-analysed the 5' RACE reads in MiXCR, keeping a single row per CDR3 protein. The sample records 420,000 or so distinct CDR3 sequences, around 18% being singletons. What was sequenced was naive T cells sorted from blood. Receptors were obtained from a man aged 45 to 65 in good health. Both conserved end residues are part of each CDR3.

CDR3: CATSDPTGTLYNEQFF; J: TRBJ2-1; V: TRBV24-1
CDR3: CASSETRGSSYEQYF; J: TRBJ2-7; V: TRBV2
CDR3: CSARGQGSTDTQYF; J: TRBJ2-3; V: TRBV20-1
CDR3: CASSLQARGTDTQYF; J: TRBJ2-3; V: TRBV7-6
CDR3: CASTVSSGRGGYTF; J: TRBJ1-2; V: TRBV12-3/TRBV12-4
CDR3: CASSRGDRSTDTQYF; J: TRBJ2-3; V: TRBV12-3/TRBV12-4
CDR3: CSASPSGRTDTQYF; J: TRBJ2-3; V: TRBV20-1
CDR3: CASSKRLGFRNEQFF; J: TRBJ2-1; V: TRBV7-9
CDR3: CASSPGTGVSGELFF; J: TRBJ2-2; V: TRBV6-1
CDR3: CASSTDRDYGYTF; J: TRBJ1-2; V: TRBV5-1
CDR3: CASSLAVAGASYNEQFF; J: TRBJ2-1; V: TRBV7-6
CDR3: CSARDGGSRSGELFF; J: TRBJ2-2; V: TRBV20-1
CDR3: CASSLDRDGEQFF; J: TRBJ2-1; V: TRBV7-2
CDR3: CASSQDAGTGDTQYF; J: TRBJ2-3; V: TRBV4-3
CDR3: CASINPGPSGNTIYF; J: TRBJ1-3; V: TRBV7-9
CDR3: CASREGGRTDTQYF; J: TRBJ2-3; V: TRBV27
CDR3: CASSLSQNNEQFF; J: TRBJ2-1; V: TRBV28
CDR3: CSATPGGGEQYF; J: TRBJ2-7; V: TRBV20-1
CDR3: CASSLDRGLLFF; J: TRBJ1-4; V: TRBV11-2